This T cell receptor beta chain appears in the sequencing data of a study of human T cells and chemical hapten exposure (dated by TCRdb to about 2021). Regarding the research as a whole: For sensitization, 2% DPC in acetone was applied to an approximately 2 cm by approximately 2 cm area of upper inner arm skin. Libraries were combined into a pool for sequencing, and differences in TCR yield between samples came mainly from small differences in library volumes within the pool. Blood for TCR sequencing was provided by twenty-nine alopecia patients at one to four time points (pre-sensitization, 2, 6 and 24 weeks). The mostly female patient cohort included alopecia areata with under or over 50% scalp involvement, alopecia totalis and alopecia universalis. Blood was sampled from patients pre-sensitization (week 0) and at 2, 6 and about 24 weeks after DPC sensitization. Patch testing on the upper back used Finn chambers containing 0.01% DPC, with scoring done after 6 days according to International Contact Dermatitis Research Group standards. Peripheral blood TCR repertoire changes were tracked in vivo in alopecia patients during primary and secondary sensitization to the hapten diphenylcyclopropenone (DPC). Weekly therapeutic DPC doses were additionally applied to the scalp of patients throughout the approximately 25-week study period. Here is what the overall study found, with its caveats: Repeated subsampling changed both the strength of the expansion versus patch-test correlation and the threshold at which that correlation became significant. Expanded TCRs formed significantly more large CDR3 similarity clusters than pre-sensitization or healthy control sets, consistent with antigen-driven responses. Alopecia, a presumed autoimmune disease, was present in all patients, so the immune response of the patients might differ from that of healthy individuals. The number of TCRs above 1 in 1000 frequency did not change with DPC sensitization; there was no evidence of global repertoire structure alterations. The number of PT1 expanded TCRs positively correlated with patch test score, significant at thresholds 8, 16 and 32 but not 4.

The CDR3 contains 14 residues, cysteine and phenylalanine counted. Of all the DNA, just the CDR3 is kept, 42 bases in frame from base 1. The V and J ends are trimmed by 1 base and 7 bases, leaving 14 bases between them. For CDR1 and CDR2, the germline V gene lists SGHRS and YFSETQ. Library creation used RACE. TCRdb lists the instrument as NextSeq 500. Library preparation attached unique molecular identifiers to individual cDNA molecules for quantitative, reproducible TCR counting. Both TCR alpha and TCR beta chains were sequenced from each blood RNA sample. As for the original processing: Samples had a median of about 96,000 TCRs, with a range from 23,224 to 690,600. The Decombinator software suite was used to annotate V, J and CDR3 in the TCR reads. For the PS versus PT1 abundance plots, all samples were subsampled to the same number of TCRs (28,000). Expanded TCRs were defined as absent before sensitization and observed at least eight times at the 2-week time point. The raw public reads went through TCRdb reprocessing: fastp at Q25, MiXCR clone calling, in-frame beta chains kept. Each CDR3 protein appears once, grouped with its most common genes and DNA. The V and J calls were determined by TCRdb, not by the authors. Here the sample has tens of thousands of distinct CDR3 sequences; roughly a tenth occur a single time. The ten largest clones take up around 4% of the sample.

The time point tag for this specimen amounts to: pre-sensitization, week 0. Sample treatment or condition, as interpreted from the label and publication: therapeutic diphenylcyclopropenone sensitization with weekly scalp DPC. At each patch-test visit, blood was drawn before the patch test was applied. To be eligible, patients had to be aged 18 to 70, diagnosed with alopecia and judged suitable for DPC therapy, while pregnant patients were excluded. Total RNA was isolated from unfractionated whole blood collected in Tempus Blood RNA tubes. This clonotype appeared many times. Its target antigen remains unknown. No qualities accompany the bases; no much larger clone lies one base away.

This sequence was found in a woman in her thirties or forties with alopecia areata. Some clones in this sample may be carry-over from other donors' samples. Sample: whole blood, taken in connection with sensitization to the hapten diphenylcyclopropenone (DPC). The chain joins TRBV5-1 to TRBJ1-2, with a tentative D gene TRBD1 over 5 matching bases. The CDR3 reads CASSLMGTEGGYTF. The DNA reads TGCGCCAGCAGCTTGATGGGGACGGAGGGTGGCTACACCTTC. When the CDR3 is completed using the reference TRBV5-1 and TRBJ1-2 genes on either side, the full variable domain is KAGVTQTPRYLIKTRGQQVTLSCSPISGHRSVSWYQQTPGQGLQFLFEYFSETQRNKGNFPGRFSGRQFSNSRSEMNVSTLELGDSALYLCASSLMGTEGGYTFGSGTRLTVV.